Below are 10 T cell receptor beta chains sequenced from a single sample in a study of OX40 agonist ivuxolimab in advanced cancers. Assay used: immunoSEQ multiplex PCR; TCRdb lists only in-frame clones, some missing. The sample includes some 50,000 clones, approximately 75% of them seen just once. The sequencing here drew on CD4+ or CD8+ T cells sorted from blood, taken in a trial of the OX40 agonist ivuxolimab. All receptors come from an adult with an advanced solid tumor such as melanoma, head and neck, liver or kidney cancer.

The chain has TRBV5-6 and TRBJ2-7, with a weak D call TRBD2 (6 bases). V was pared by 3 bases and J by 5 bases, with 15 bases between. The germline CDR1 and CDR2 sequences are SGHDT and YYEEEE. CDR3 size: 14 residues. The CDR3 here is CASSSPGTFDEQYF. DNA of the CDR3: TGTGCCAGCAGCTCCCCAGGGACTTTTGACGAGCAGTACTTC.

V usage is TRBV6-1 and J usage is TRBJ1-1; tentatively, D is TRBD1 (6 bases). Trimming cost V 6 bases and J 3 bases, with 14 bases left between them. Germline V gene data show CDR1 as MNHNS and CDR2 as SASEGT. CDR3 length: 14 amino acids. CDR3 sequence reads: CASRDFGQYTEAFF. CDR3 in DNA: TGTGCCAGCAGAGATTTTGGACAGTACACTGAAGCTTTCTTT.

The V call is TRBV5-5, the J call TRBJ1-3; D perhaps matches TRBD1 (5 bases). This CDR3 has 17 residues. Trimming left V 0 bases short and J 0 bases short, with 13 bases between. Germline CDR1 is SGHKS and CDR2 is YYEKEE (reference sequence). CDR3 coding DNA: TGTGCCAGCAGCTTGGCCGTTGGGGCCCCCTCTGGAAACACCATATATTTT. Amino acids: CASSLAVGAPSGNTIYF. Full variable domain (rest looked up from reference TRBV5-5 and TRBJ1-3): DAGVTQSPTHLIKTRGQQVTLRCSPISGHKSVSWYQQVLGQGPQFIFQYYEKEERGRGNFPDRFSARQFPNYSSELNVNALLLGDSALYLCASSLAVGAPSGNTIYFGEGSWLTVV.

This chain connects TRBV19 to TRBJ2-1, with TRBD2 matching over 7 bases. Germline-derived CDR1 and CDR2 are LNHDA and SQIVND (reference sequence). This CDR3 has 14 amino acids. J was trimmed by 6 bases and V by 6 bases; bases with no gene match: 8. The CDR3 loop is CASSRWGGPNEQFF. The CDR3 region has the DNA TGTGCCAGTAGCCGGTGGGGGGGACCCAATGAGCAGTTCTTC.

This sequence joins TRBV5-5 and TRBJ1-2; 7 bases are shared with TRBD1. This CDR3 has 15 amino acids. CDR1 is SGHKS, CDR2 YYEKEE, per germline (reference sequence). V dropped 0 bases and J dropped 0; count of bases not matched to a gene: 2. CDR3 sequence reads: CASSLVGTANYGYTF. The CDR3 region has the DNA TGTGCCAGCAGCTTGGTAGGGACAGCTAACTATGGCTACACCTTC. The variable domain in full, completed from reference TRBV5-5 and TRBJ1-2, reads DAGVTQSPTHLIKTRGQQVTLRCSPISGHKSVSWYQQVLGQGPQFIFQYYEKEERGRGNFPDRFSARQFPNYSSELNVNALLLGDSALYLCASSLVGTANYGYTFGSGTRLTVV.

This rearrangement joins TRBV10-1 to TRBJ2-5, with 7 positions matching TRBD1. Germline CDR1 WNHNN, CDR2 SYGVQD (reference sequence). With V trimmed by 6 bases and J by 5 bases, 6 bases remained unmatched. The CDR3 loop spans 13 amino acids. The chain's CDR3 is CASSATGLETQYF. In DNA, the CDR3 is TGCGCCAGCAGCGCGACAGGGCTGGAGACCCAGTACTTC.

J is TRBJ1-1 and V is TRBV5-1; the match to TRBD1 covers 7 bases. CDR1 and CDR2 (germline): SGHRS, YFSETQ. CDR3 length: 13 amino acids. After removal of 3 bases from V and 6 bases from J, the junction contained 5 bases not matched to a gene. The CDR3 DNA reads TGCGCCAGCAGCTCGGACAGGAAGGCTGAAGCTTTCTTT. Protein product: CASSSDRKAEAFF.

The chain's CDR3 is CSVGGDSYTDTQYF. CDR3 bases: TGCAGCGTTGGGGGGGATAGCTATACAGATACGCAGTATTTT. The chain uses TRBV29-1 and TRBJ2-3; D may be TRBD2 (6 bases). The V gene lost 4 bases and the J gene lost 3 bases, with 14 bases spanning the gap. Per germline, CDR1 SQVTM and CDR2 ANQGSEA. This CDR3 spans 14 amino acids.

This clone is a singleton in its sample. Different DNA sequences within this sample yield the same CDR3. This chain links TRBV20-1 with TRBJ2-2, with TRBD1 as a possible D gene (5 bases). Germline V gene data show CDR1 as DFQATT and CDR2 as SNEGSKA (reference sequence). The CDR3 totals 11 residues. Trimming took off 6 bases at V and 5 bases at J, with 7 bases between the two ends. The CDR3 DNA follows: TGCAGTGCCCCAGGGACCGGGGAGCTGTTTTTT. It specifies CSAPGTGELFF.

DNA for the CDR3: TGCAGCGTTGAAGATTGGACTAGCGGAAGCACAGATACGCAGTATTTT. It encodes CSVEDWTSGSTDTQYF. The chain links TRBV29-1 to TRBJ2-3; 10 nucleotides align to TRBD2. The germline gives CDR1 SQVTM, CDR2 ANQGSEA. The CDR3 contains 16 residues. V was pared by 0 bases and J by 0 bases, with 3 bases of the junction left unmatched.